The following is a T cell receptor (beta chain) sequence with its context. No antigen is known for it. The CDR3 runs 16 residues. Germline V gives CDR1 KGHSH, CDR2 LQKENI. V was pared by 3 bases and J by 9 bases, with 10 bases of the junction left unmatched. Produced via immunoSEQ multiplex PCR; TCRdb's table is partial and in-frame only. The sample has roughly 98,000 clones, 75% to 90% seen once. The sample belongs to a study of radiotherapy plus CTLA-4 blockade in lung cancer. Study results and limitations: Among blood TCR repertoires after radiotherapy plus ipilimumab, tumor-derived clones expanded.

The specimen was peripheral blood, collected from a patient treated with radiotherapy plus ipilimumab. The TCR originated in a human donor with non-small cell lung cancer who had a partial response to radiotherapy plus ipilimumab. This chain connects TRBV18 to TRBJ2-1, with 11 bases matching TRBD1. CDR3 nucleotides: TGTGCCAGCTCACCGCGGGGACAGGGGGGTTTCGGTGAGCAGTTCTTC. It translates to CASSPRGQGGFGEQFF.